The 25 T cell receptor beta chains below were found in one sample sequenced in a study of blood T cell repertoires in COVID-19. The repertoire was sequenced with immunoSEQ multiplex PCR; TCRdb's copy has only in-frame clones and lacks some. The sample lists approximately 100,000 clones, around four fifths occurring once. The sequencing input was peripheral blood. The receptors shown here come from a man between 65 and 79 years old with acute or convalescent COVID-19.

The count of this clone is one. The chain is built from TRBV28 and TRBJ2-2, with 9 bases matching TRBD1. The CDR3 consists of 15 residues. V trimming: 3 bases; J trimming: 5 bases; junction bases outside the gene matches: 4. Germline CDR1 MDHEN, CDR2 SYDVKM. The DNA for the CDR3 is TGTGCCAGCAGTTTGAGGGACAGGGAAACCGGGGAGCTGTTTTTT. Protein: CASSLRDRETGELFF.

The chain carries TRBV4-3 and TRBJ1-4, with unresolved D. Germline CDR1 is LGHNA and CDR2 is YSLEER. This CDR3 has 14 amino acids. Trimming stripped 0 bases from V and 3 bases from J, with 5 bases between. The DNA for the CDR3 is TGCGCCAGCAGCCAAGATTATCCTAATGAAAAACTGTTTTTT. Translation: CASSQDYPNEKLFF.

This sequence joins TRBV7-2 and TRBJ2-1; D is perhaps TRBD1 (7 bases). Between the trimmed V and J ends, which lost 4 bases and 5 bases, there was a span of 12 bases. The CDR3 spans 14 residues. The germline gives CDR1 SGHTA, CDR2 FQGNSA. In DNA form, the CDR3 reads TGTGCCAGCAGCTCAGGGGGGATTGACAATGAGCAGTTCTTC. It codes for CASSSGGIDNEQFF.

This sequence joins TRBV15 and TRBJ1-5, with 11 positions matching TRBD1. The CDR3 contains 17 residues. Germline V lookup: CDR1 LNHNV, CDR2 YYDKDF (reference sequence). V gave up 1 base and J gave up 1 base; unmatched junction bases: 3. CDR3 sequence (DNA): TGTGCCACCAGCAGAGTGGACAGGGGGCTGAGCAATCAGCCCCAGCATTTT. It translates to CATSRVDRGLSNQPQHF.

The chain employs TRBV3-1 (or the pseudogene TRBV3-2) and TRBJ1-1; possible D gene TRBD1, 6 bases. Germline CDR1 and CDR2: LGHDT and YNNKEL (reference sequence). The CDR3 covers 12 residues. V lost 0 bases, J lost 8 bases, and 7 bases lay in between. The CDR3 bases are TGTGCCAGCAGCCAAGAGGGGACAGAAGCTTTCTTT. Translating gives CASSQEGTEAFF.

The chain is built from TRBV5-1 and TRBJ1-2; possibly TRBD1 for D (6 bases). In germline, CDR1 is SGHRS, CDR2 YFSETQ. Between the trimmed V and J ends, which lost 3 bases and 1 base, there was a span of 19 bases. The CDR3 is 17 residues long. This chain's CDR3 is CASSSSVQGNLNYGYTF. CDR3 DNA sequence: TGCGCCAGCAGCTCGAGCGTACAGGGAAACCTTAACTATGGCTACACCTTC. Based on the CDR3 plus reference TRBV5-1 and TRBJ1-2, the full variable domain is KAGVTQTPRYLIKTRGQQVTLSCSPISGHRSVSWYQQTPGQGLQFLFEYFSETQRNKGNFPGRFSGRQFSNSRSEMNVSTLELGDSALYLCASSSSVQGNLNYGYTFGSGTRLTVV.

This rearrangement joins TRBV18 to TRBJ2-1; TRBD2 aligns across 10 bases. Germline CDR1 KGHSH, CDR2 LQKENI. CDR3 size: 15 residues. J was trimmed by 4 bases and V by 2 bases; bases with no gene match: 2. In nucleotides, the CDR3 is TGTGCCAGCTCACCAAGGACTAGCGGATACAATGAGCAGTTCTTC. As protein: CASSPRTSGYNEQFF.

To note about this clone: At one end, the junction sequence differs from germline, possibly due to a read error. V and J are TRBV6-1 and TRBJ1-5, with 9 bases lining up with TRBD1. Germline assignment: CDR1 MNHNS and CDR2 SASEGT. The CDR3 extends over 17 amino acids. CDR3 DNA sequence: TGTGCCAGCAGGGAAGACAGGGGGACCTATAGCAATCAGCCCCAGCATTTT. Translated, it gives CASREDRGTYSNQPQHF.

This clone was observed a few times. The same CDR3 also results from other DNA sequences found in this sample. CDR3 sequence: CASSVDSSGNTIYF. The CDR3 DNA reads TGTGCCAGCAGCGTAGACAGCTCTGGAAACACCATATATTTT. This chain connects TRBV9 to TRBJ1-3; no clear D gene. Germline-derived CDR1 and CDR2 are SGDLS and YYNGEE. This CDR3 has 14 amino acids. V was trimmed by 0 bases and J by 0 bases, leaving 4 bases between them. Variable domain in full (rest from reference TRBV9 and TRBJ1-3): DSGVTQTPKHLITATGQRVTLRCSPRSGDLSVYWYQQSLDQGLQFLIQYYNGEERAKGNILERFSAQQFPDLHSELNLSSLELGDSALYFCASSVDSSGNTIYFGEGSWLTVV.

This sequence joins TRBV27 and TRBJ2-2, with D possibly being TRBD1 (6 bases). CDR1 and CDR2 from the germline V gene are MNHEY and SMNVEV (reference sequence). Trimming shortened V by 3 bases and J by 1 base, and 15 bases separated the two germline ends. The CDR3 contains 17 residues. This CDR3 reads CASSFPPGQMNTGELFF. CDR3 in DNA: TGTGCCAGCAGTTTCCCCCCCGGACAGATGAACACCGGGGAGCTGTTTTTT.

The chain uses TRBV5-1 and TRBJ2-3; D uncertain. The V gene's germline CDR1 is SGHRS and CDR2 YFSETQ. The V end lost 0 bases, the J end lost 4 bases, and 9 bases lay between the germline ends. The CDR3 is made up of 14 amino acids. CDR3 bases: TGCGCCAGCAGCTTGGGAGCGCCGTCAGATACGCAGTATTTT. It translates to CASSLGAPSDTQYF. Full variable domain (rest looked up from reference TRBV5-1 and TRBJ2-3): KAGVTQTPRYLIKTRGQQVTLSCSPISGHRSVSWYQQTPGQGLQFLFEYFSETQRNKGNFPGRFSGRQFSNSRSEMNVSTLELGDSALYLCASSLGAPSDTQYFGPGTRLTVL.

The chain links TRBV9 to TRBJ2-3; 9 bases are shared with TRBD2. With V trimmed by 0 bases and J by 4 bases, 12 bases remained unmatched. The CDR3 spans 18 residues. Germline CDR1 SGDLS, CDR2 YYNGEE. The DNA of the CDR3 is TGTGCCAGCAGCGTAGATGAAAGGGCGGGGGGGCCCCCAGATACGCAGTATTTT. Its translation is CASSVDERAGGPPDTQYF.

V and J are TRBV28 and TRBJ1-5; 9 nucleotides align to TRBD1. The CDR3 has 18 residues. Per the germline V gene, CDR1 is MDHEN and CDR2 is SYDVKM. The V gene end was trimmed by 5 bases and the J gene end by 0 bases; junction bases not matched to a gene: 11. The CDR3 region has the DNA TGTGCCAGCAGTCCCACCCGGGGGACAGGGAATAGCAATCAGCCCCAGCATTTT. It specifies CASSPTRGTGNSNQPQHF.

The chain couples TRBV7-2 to TRBJ2-7; TRBD1 is a possible D gene (5 bases). CDR3 length: 13 residues. The V gene's germline CDR1 is SGHTA and CDR2 FQGNSA. V dropped 5 bases and J dropped 5 bases, with 13 bases sitting between them. CDR3 nucleotides: TGTGCCAGCAGCCCCAACAGGCCGCACGAGCAGTACTTC. Residues: CASSPNRPHEQYF.

The chain uses TRBV6-5 and TRBJ2-1, with D unclear. This CDR3 spans 15 amino acids. Germline V gives CDR1 MNHEY, CDR2 SVGAGI. The V and J ends lost 4 bases and 0 bases respectively, with 10 bases between them. CDR3 in DNA: TGTGCCAGCAGTTCCACTTCGAGCTCCTACAATGAGCAGTTCTTC. It yields the protein CASSSTSSSYNEQFF.

The sample holds one count of this clone. The chain has TRBV18 and TRBJ1-2, with D tentatively TRBD1 (6 bases). The CDR3 spans 13 residues. Looked up from germline, CDR1 is KGHSH and CDR2 is LQKENI. Trimming shortened V by 4 bases and J by 0 bases, and 6 bases separated the two germline ends. CDR3 sequence (DNA): TGTGCCAGCTCACGGGACACTAACTATGGCTACACCTTC. It yields the protein CASSRDTNYGYTF.

V usage is TRBV27 and J usage is TRBJ1-2; D might be TRBD1 (5 bases). Germline CDR1 reads MNHEY; CDR2 reads SMNVEV (reference sequence). The CDR3 runs 12 residues. With 8 bases removed from V and 6 bases from J, the gap between germline ends came to 13 bases. This CDR3 is CASRGGEDGYTF. The CDR3 DNA sequence: TGTGCCAGCCGGGGAGGGGAGGATGGCTACACCTTC.

This chain links TRBV19 with TRBJ1-1; 7 bases are shared with TRBD1. Germline V gene lookup returns CDR1 LNHDA and CDR2 SQIVND (reference sequence). V shed 9 bases and J 0 bases; nucleotides not matched to a gene: 10. The CDR3 covers 15 residues. DNA for the CDR3: TGTGCCAGCCGGCCGGACAGGAGCATGAACACTGAAGCTTTCTTT. Protein: CASRPDRSMNTEAFF. Supplemented by reference TRBV19 and TRBJ1-1, the full variable domain reads DGGITQSPKYLFRKEGQNVTLSCEQNLNHDAMYWYRQDPGQGLRLIYYSQIVNDFQKGDIAEGYSVSREKKESFPLTVTSAQKNPTAFYLCASRPDRSMNTEAFFGQGTRLTVV.

The rearrangement uses TRBV20-1 and TRBJ1-4; D is uncertain. The CDR3 is 12 residues long. Per germline, CDR1 DFQATT and CDR2 SNEGSKA (reference sequence). The V end lost 3 bases, the J end lost 9 bases, and 11 bases lay between the germline ends. DNA of the CDR3: TGCAGTGCTAGTTTTCAGGTTCAAAAACTGTTTTTT. Translating gives CSASFQVQKLFF.

The J gene is TRBJ2-7, the V gene TRBV3-1 (or the pseudogene TRBV3-2), with a weak D call TRBD1 (5 bases). CDR1 and CDR2 (germline): LGHDT, YNNKEL (reference sequence). The CDR3 is 15 amino acids. Trimming took off 0 bases at V and 0 bases at J, with 9 bases between the two ends. CDR3 nucleotides: TGTGCCAGCAGCCAAGATGCCAGGGCCTCCTACGAGCAGTACTTC. Protein product: CASSQDARASYEQYF.

The V call is TRBV12-3 or TRBV12-4, the J call TRBJ1-5, with D perhaps TRBD1 (5 bases). V lost 1 base and J lost 9, with 10 bases in between. The CDR3 covers 13 residues. CDR3 nucleotides: TGTGCCAGCAGTTTAGAGGGGCCTCGGCCCCAGCATTTT. Translation gives CASSLEGPRPQHF.

The chain couples TRBV21-1 to TRBJ2-2; the table's D call of TRBD2 was not tested on the DNA. TRBV21-1 corresponds to a pseudogene. This CDR3 contains 17 residues. The CDR3 region is CASIPEGGIVNTGELFF. CDR3 coding DNA: TGTGCCAGCATTCCCGAGGGAGGGATCGTAAACACCGGGGAGCTGTTTTTT.

This clone was seen a few times. The sample has other DNA sequences that encode this CDR3 too. V is TRBV6-5 and J is TRBJ1-1; tentatively, D is TRBD1 (6 bases). The CDR3 is made up of 13 amino acids. CDR1 is MNHEY, CDR2 SVGAGI, per germline. The V gene lost 6 bases and the J gene lost 1 base, with 9 bases spanning the gap. CDR3 nucleotide sequence: TGTGCCAGCAGCAAACAGGGGAACACTGAAGCTTTCTTT. It encodes CASSKQGNTEAFF.

Notes on this clone: The junction differs from germline at one of its ends, possibly a read error. This chain links TRBV7-3 with TRBJ1-5; D is uncertain. Germline V gene data show CDR1 as SGHTA and CDR2 as FQGTGA. The CDR3 has 15 amino acids. The CDR3 nucleotides read TGTGCCAGCAGCCTAACAGTGGAGAGCAATCAGCCCCAGCATTTT. Encoded protein: CASSLTVESNQPQHF.

The chain joins TRBV11-2 to TRBJ1-1; TRBD1 is a possible D gene (6 bases). CDR1 and CDR2 from the germline V gene are SGHAT and FQNNGV. The CDR3 extends over 19 amino acids. Trimming removed 2 bases from V and 2 bases from J, with 24 bases in between. CDR3 residues: CASSLSWGPRGGKNTEAFF. The CDR3 DNA reads as TGTGCCAGCAGCTTATCATGGGGCCCCAGGGGCGGAAAAAACACTGAAGCTTTCTTT.